A selection of T cell receptor beta chains follows, all from one sample in a study of T cells in Graves' hyperthyroidism and ophthalmopathy. TCRdb re-analysed the multiplex PCR reads in MiXCR, keeping a single row per CDR3 protein. This repertoire shows roughly 350,000 distinct CDR3 sequences, 14% found once; its top ten account for roughly 21%. The sequenced sample was blood. Every receptor here comes from a woman in her twenties or thirties with Graves' ophthalmopathy. Each CDR3 is given with its conserved first and last residue. D genes are given only for firm matches. Rows give clone size only sometimes, using once, few, many, or a class for an expanded clone.

V	J	size	D	CDR3	DNA
TRBV11-2	TRBJ2-5	many	-	CASAGETQYF	TGTGCCAGCGCCGGGGAGACCCAGTACTTC
TRBV7-9	TRBJ1-1	many	-	CASNQGMNTEAFF	TGTGCCAGCAACCAGGGTATGAACACTGAAGCTTTCTTT
TRBV6-1	TRBJ1-5	many	TRBD1	CASSWPSDRGVVVNQPQHF	TGTGCCAGCAGTTGGCCATCGGACAGGGGCGTTGTTGTCAATCAGCCCCAGCATTTT
TRBV28	TRBJ1-1	many	-	CASRGDGGNTEAFF	TGTGCCAGCCGAGGCGACGGGGGGAACACTGAAGCTTTCTTT
TRBV20-1	TRBJ2-2	many	-	CSASSNTGELFF	TGCAGTGCTTCCTCCAATACCGGGGAGCTGTTTTTT
TRBV6-5	TRBJ2-1	-	TRBD2	CASSYAGGANEQFF	TGTGCCAGCAGTTACGCGGGGGGGGCTAATGAGCAGTTCTTC
TRBV20-1	TRBJ2-7	many	TRBD2	CSATATSGRIIAYEQYF	TGCAGTGCTACCGCGACTAGCGGGCGAATCATTGCCTACGAGCAGTACTTC
TRBV28	TRBJ1-1	many	-	CASRAFYEEIEAFF	TGTGCCAGCAGGGCTTTTTATGAGGAGATTGAAGCTTTCTTT
TRBV20-1	TRBJ1-1	many	-	CSAPGFRQVETEAFF	TGCAGTGCCCCCGGTTTCCGACAGGTTGAGACTGAAGCTTTCTTT
TRBV27	TRBJ2-7	-	TRBD2	CASSPRGLDQYEQYF	TGTGCCAGCAGTCCACGGGGACTAGATCAGTACGAGCAGTACTTC
TRBV5-6	TRBJ1-2	many	-	CASSPGRAGNYGYTF	TGTGCCAGCAGCCCTGGGAGGGCAGGGAATTATGGCTACACCTTC
TRBV24-1	TRBJ2-3	few	-	CATSDSGVDTQYF	TGTGCCACCAGTGATTCAGGGGTAGATACGCAGTATTTT
TRBV27	TRBJ2-3	-	-	CASRTGRLSTDTQYF	TGTGCCAGCAGGACGGGACGCCTGAGCACAGATACGCAGTATTTT
TRBV10-2	TRBJ2-3	few	-	CASSNPVGGTDTQYF	TGCGCCAGCAGTAACCCTGTCGGGGGAACAGATACGCAGTATTTT
TRBV20-1	TRBJ2-5	many	-	CSASVGLARETQYF	TGCAGTGCTAGTGTCGGGCTAGCGCGGGAGACCCAGTACTTC
TRBV27	TRBJ2-7	once	TRBD1	CASSSPGQGIYEQYF	TGTGCCAGCAGTTCTCCGGGACAGGGGATTTACGAGCAGTACTTC
TRBV28	TRBJ1-5	many	TRBD1	CASGRTGGNQPQHF	TGTGCCAGCGGACGGACAGGGGGCAATCAGCCCCAGCATTTT
TRBV7-9	TRBJ1-4	many	TRBD1	CASSLVLGQGAFLANEKLFF	TGTGCCAGCAGCTTAGTGTTGGGACAGGGGGCGTTTCTGGCTAATGAAAAACTGTTTTTT